Listed here is a single TCR beta chain. In the authors' methods: Amplification of reference gene primers was used by the study to estimate nucleated cell counts. The repertoire was sequenced with immunoSEQ multiplex PCR; TCRdb's copy has only in-frame clones and lacks some. V, J and clone size were drawn from that table, and D and trimming were deduced from the DNA. Among just under 100,000 clones listed, 85% to 90% were seen once. The data were obtained in a study of blood T cell repertoires in COVID-19. Study summary: Acute and convalescent COVID-19 samples came from the United States, Italy and Spain. The analysed material was cDNA or gDNA that came from T cells, B-cell-depleted T cells, or PBMCs.

V lost 3 bases and J lost 5; bases outside the gene matches: 21. Germline CDR1 and CDR2: LGHNA and YNFKEQ. The CDR3 runs to 19 residues. The J gene is TRBJ2-5, the V gene TRBV4-2; 7 bases line up with TRBD2. The origin of this receptor is a woman in her sixties or seventies in a cohort sampled during active or convalescent COVID-19. Sequenced sample: peripheral blood. In nucleotides, the CDR3 is TGTGCCAGCAGCCACCCCCCCCGGGCTAGCGGTTCCCGGCGGGAGACCCAGTACTTC. It codes for CASSHPPRASGSRRETQYF.